Listed here is a single T cell receptor (beta chain). This sample is drawn from a study of control samples from healthy donors and cancer patients. V lost 3 bases and J lost 4; bases outside the gene matches: 9. The length of the CDR3 is 16 residues. Germline V CDR1 and CDR2: LNHDA, SQIVND (reference sequence). Clones were sequenced by immunoSEQ multiplex PCR, and TCRdb holds only the in-frame ones, with some missing. The sample records 150,000 to 200,000 clones, 80% to 95% being singletons. The receptor comes from a woman in her 30s in good health. V and J are TRBV19 and TRBJ2-5; 9 bases are shared with TRBD2. What was sequenced was blood. The CDR3 DNA follows: TGTGCCAGTAGTATGATCGCGGGAGGGCCCGTAGAGACCCAGTACTTC. This translates into CASSMIAGGPVETQYF.